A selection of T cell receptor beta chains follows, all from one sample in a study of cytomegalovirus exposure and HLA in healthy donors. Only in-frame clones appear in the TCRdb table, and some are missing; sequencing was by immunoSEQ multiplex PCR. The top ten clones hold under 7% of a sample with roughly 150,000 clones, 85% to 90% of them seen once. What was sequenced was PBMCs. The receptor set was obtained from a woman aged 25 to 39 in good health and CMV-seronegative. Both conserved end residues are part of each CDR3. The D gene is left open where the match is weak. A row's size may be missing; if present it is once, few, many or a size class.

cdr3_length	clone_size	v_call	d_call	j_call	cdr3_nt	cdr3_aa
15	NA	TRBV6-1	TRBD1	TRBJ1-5	TGTGCCAGCAGCCCGGACAGGCCGGGCAATCAGCCCCAGCATTTT	CASSPDRPGNQPQHF
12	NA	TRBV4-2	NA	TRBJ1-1	TGTGCCAGCAGCCGCGGAGCCGGCGGGGCTTTCTTT	CASSRGAGGAFF
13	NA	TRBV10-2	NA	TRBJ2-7	TGCGCCAGCAGTGAGGCGGACTCCTACGAGCAGTACTTC	CASSEADSYEQYF
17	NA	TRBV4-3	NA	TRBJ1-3	TGCGCCAGCAGCCAAGAAGGAGAGGGATACTCTGGAAACACCATATATTTT	CASSQEGEGYSGNTIYF
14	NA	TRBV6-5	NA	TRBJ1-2	TGTGCCAGCAGTTACGATCGAAATAACTATGGCTACACCTTC	CASSYDRNNYGYTF
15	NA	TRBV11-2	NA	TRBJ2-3	TGTGCCAGCAGCGCTGGGTTGCCGAACACAGATACGCAGTATTTT	CASSAGLPNTDTQYF
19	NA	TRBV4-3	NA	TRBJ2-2	TGCGCCAGCAGCCAAGAACCACCAGTTATCCCGGTCAACACCGGGGAGCTGTTTTTT	CASSQEPPVIPVNTGELFF
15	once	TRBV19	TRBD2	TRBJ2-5	TGTGCCAGTAGTACCATGGGACTAGCGGGAGGGACCCAGTACTTC	CASSTMGLAGGTQYF
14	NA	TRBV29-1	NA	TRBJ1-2	TGCAGCGTTGAAGGCGGACAGAAATACTATGGCTACACCTTC	CSVEGGQKYYGYTF
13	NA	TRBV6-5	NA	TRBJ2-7	TGTGCCAGCAGCCCGGACTATGCCTACGAGCAGTACTTC	CASSPDYAYEQYF
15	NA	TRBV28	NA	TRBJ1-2	TGTGCCAGCAGTTTATCCAGGGTGGGCTTCTATGGCTACACCTTC	CASSLSRVGFYGYTF
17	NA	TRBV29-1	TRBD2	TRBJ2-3	TGCAGCGGGGAGGGCTGGACTAGCGGGAGGGACACAGATACGCAGTATTTT	CSGEGWTSGRDTDTQYF
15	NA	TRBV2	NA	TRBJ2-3	TGTGCCAGCAGTGGGGATGGGCTACCTACACATACGCAGTATTTT	CASSGDGLPTHTQYF
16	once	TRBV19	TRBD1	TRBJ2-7	TGTGCCAGTAGTGGACCGGGACAGGGAAGATCCTACGAGCAGTACTTC	CASSGPGQGRSYEQYF
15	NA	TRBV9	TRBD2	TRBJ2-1	TGTGCCAGCAGCGTAGGAGTAGCGGGAGAAAACGAGCAGTTCTTC	CASSVGVAGENEQFF
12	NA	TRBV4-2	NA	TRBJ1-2	TGTGCCAGCAGCCGCGGTAGCTATGGCTACACCTTC	CASSRGSYGYTF
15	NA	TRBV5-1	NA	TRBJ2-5	TGCGCCAGCAGCTTAGAGGGCAGGCTCCAAGAGACCCAGTACTTC	CASSLEGRLQETQYF
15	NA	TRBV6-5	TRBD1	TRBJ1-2	TGTGCCAGCAGTTACCAACGACAGGGGGTCTATGGCTACACCTTC	CASSYQRQGVYGYTF
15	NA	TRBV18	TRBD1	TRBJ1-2	TGTGCCAGCTCACAAGGACAGGGGGCTGTCTATGGCTACACCTTC	CASSQGQGAVYGYTF
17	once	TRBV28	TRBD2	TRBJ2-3	TGTGCCAGCAGTTTATTGTTGCGGGAGGCTAGCACAGATACGCAGTATTTT	CASSLLLREASTDTQYF
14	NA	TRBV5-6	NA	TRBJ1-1	TGTGCCAGCAGCGAGTCCGGACGGAACACTGAAGCTTTCTTT	CASSESGRNTEAFF
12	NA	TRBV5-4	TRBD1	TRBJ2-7	TGTGCCAGCAGCTCGGGACAGTACGAGCAGTACTTC	CASSSGQYEQYF
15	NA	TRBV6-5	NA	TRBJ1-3	TGTGCCAGCAGTCGAGGGGGTATCTCTGGAAACACCATATATTTT	CASSRGGISGNTIYF
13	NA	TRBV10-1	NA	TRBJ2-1	TGCGCCAGCAGAATGGAGGACATTATATGGCAGTTCTTC	CASRMEDIIWQFF
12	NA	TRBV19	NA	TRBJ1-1	TGTGCCAGTAGTATCGAGGGGGGGAGAGCTTTCTTT	CASSIEGGRAFF
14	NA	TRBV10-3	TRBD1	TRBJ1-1	TGTGCCATCAGTGCCTCAGGGGGTGGTACTGAAGCTTTCTTT	CAISASGGGTEAFF
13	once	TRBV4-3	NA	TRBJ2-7	TGCGCCAGCAGCCAAGTGGGAGGGGGTGAGCAGTACTTC	CASSQVGGGEQYF
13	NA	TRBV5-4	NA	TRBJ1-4	TGTGCCAGCAGCTTTATTGGTAATGAAAAACTGTTTTTT	CASSFIGNEKLFF
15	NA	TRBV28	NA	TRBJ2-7	TGTGCCAGCAGTCCCCCCCCGCCCTCAACCTACGAGCAGTACTTC	CASSPPPPSTYEQYF
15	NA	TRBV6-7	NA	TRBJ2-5	TGTGCCAGCAGTGGACAGAGGGCCTGGGGGGAGACCCAGTACTTC	CASSGQRAWGETQYF
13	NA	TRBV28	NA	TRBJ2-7	TGTGCCAGCAGACCCAGCGGATCCTACGAGCAGTACTTC	CASRPSGSYEQYF
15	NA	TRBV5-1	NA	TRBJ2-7	TGCGCCAGCAGCTTGGCCATGACAGGGAGGGACGAGCAGTACTTC	CASSLAMTGRDEQYF
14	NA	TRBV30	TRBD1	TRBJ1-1	TGTGCCTGGAGTCCGGGACAGGGTTGGACTGAAGCTTTCTTT	CAWSPGQGWTEAFF
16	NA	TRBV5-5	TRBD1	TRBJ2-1	TGTGCCAGCAGCCGGGGACAGGGGTTGTCCTACAATGAGCAGTTCTTC	CASSRGQGLSYNEQFF
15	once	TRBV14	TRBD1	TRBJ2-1	TGTGCCAGCAGCGTAACAGGGGGCGGTACAAATGAGCAGTTCTTC	CASSVTGGGTNEQFF
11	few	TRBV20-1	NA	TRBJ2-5	TGCAGTGCTTGGGCTGGGGAGACCCAGTACTTC	CSAWAGETQYF
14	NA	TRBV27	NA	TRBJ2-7	TGTGCCAGCAGTTACTCCGGACTTCCGTACGAGCAGTACTTC	CASSYSGLPYEQYF
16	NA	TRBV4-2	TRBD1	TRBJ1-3	TGTGCCAGCAGCCAAGTCAGAACAGGGGGTGGAAACACCATATATTTT	CASSQVRTGGGNTIYF
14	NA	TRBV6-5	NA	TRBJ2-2	TGTGCCAGCAGCTTACTAGGCTATACCGGGGAGCTGTTTTTT	CASSLLGYTGELFF
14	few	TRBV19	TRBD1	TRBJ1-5	TGTGCCAGTGGGGTGGACAGGGGTGATCAGCCCCAGCATTTT	CASGVDRGDQPQHF
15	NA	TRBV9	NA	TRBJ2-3	TGTGCCAGCAGCTCCCAGGTTACGGGAACAGATACGCAGTATTTT	CASSSQVTGTDTQYF
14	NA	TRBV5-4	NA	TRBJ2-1	TGTGCCAGCAGCTTGGAGGTATCGGACAATGAGCAGTTCTTC	CASSLEVSDNEQFF
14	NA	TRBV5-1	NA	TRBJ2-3	TGCGCCAGCAGCTTGGTTAGCAAAACAGATACGCAGTATTTT	CASSLVSKTDTQYF
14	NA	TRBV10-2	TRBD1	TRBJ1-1	TGCGCCAGCAGGGGGGGACAGGGCGGAGGTGAAGCTTTCTTT	CASRGGQGGGEAFF
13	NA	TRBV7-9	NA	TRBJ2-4	TGTGCCAGCAGCCGGGAGGCCAAAAACATTCAGTACTTC	CASSREAKNIQYF
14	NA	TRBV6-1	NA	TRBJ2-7	TGTGCCAGCAGTGAAGTGGTTAAAACCTACGAGCAGTACTTC	CASSEVVKTYEQYF
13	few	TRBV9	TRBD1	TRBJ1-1	TGTGCCAGCAGGGGACAGGGGAACACTGAAGCTTTCTTT	CASRGQGNTEAFF
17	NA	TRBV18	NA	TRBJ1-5	TGTGCCAGCTCACCCCGGGCAGGCGACTATAGCAATCAGCCCCAGCATTTT	CASSPRAGDYSNQPQHF
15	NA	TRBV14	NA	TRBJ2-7	TGTGCCAGCAGCCAAGAAGGGTTAGTTTCCTACGAGCAGTACTTC	CASSQEGLVSYEQYF
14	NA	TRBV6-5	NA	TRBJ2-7	TGTGCCAGCAGTGAATCCGGGCCCCCCTACGAGCAGTACTTC	CASSESGPPYEQYF
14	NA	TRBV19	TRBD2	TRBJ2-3	TGTGCCAGTAGTTCTAGCGGGGCCACAGATACGCAGTATTTT	CASSSSGATDTQYF
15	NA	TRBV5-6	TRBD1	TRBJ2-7	TGTGCCAGCAGCCCCGGGACAGGGGGAGCCTACGAGCAGTACTTC	CASSPGTGGAYEQYF
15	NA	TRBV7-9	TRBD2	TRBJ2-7	TGTGCCAGCAGCGCCCGGACTAGCGGGAAATACGAGCAGTACTTC	CASSARTSGKYEQYF
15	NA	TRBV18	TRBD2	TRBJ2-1	TGTGCCAGCTCAGCCGGGACTAGCGGACACAATGAGCAGTTCTTC	CASSAGTSGHNEQFF
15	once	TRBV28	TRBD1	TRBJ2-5	TGTGCCAGCAGCTCCATGGACAGGAGCCAAGAGACCCAGTACTTC	CASSSMDRSQETQYF